The rows below give T cell receptor beta chains drawn from one sample of a study of glioma-infiltrating T cells. TCRdb reprocessed the multiplex PCR reads with MiXCR, giving one entry per CDR3 protein. Found here are 100,000 to 150,000 distinct CDR3 sequences, approximately 23% of them singletons; the top ten hold about 15%. Sequencing was done on a sample of glioma tissue, nonneoplastic brain tissue, or PBMCs (not recorded which). These receptors were obtained from a human donor with low-grade glioma or glioblastoma, undergoing nonglioma brain surgery, or in good health (not recorded which). Each CDR3 is given with its conserved first and last residue. The D gene is left open where the match is weak. Not every row has a clone size; where given, it reads once, few, many or a size class.

v_call,j_call,clone_size,d_call,cdr3_aa,cdr3_nt
TRBV10-3,TRBJ2-7,many,TRBD1,CAISGQGYEQYF,TGTGCCATCAGCGGACAGGGCTACGAGCAGTACTTC
TRBV4-1,TRBJ2-3,.,.,CASSQTPVTDTQYF,TGCGCCAGCAGCCAAACACCCGTCACAGATACGCAGTATTTT
TRBV7-2,TRBJ2-3,.,.,CASRLAPGARESDTQYF,TGTGCCAGCCGCTTAGCCCCAGGGGCCCGGGAGAGTGATACGCAGTATTTT
TRBV9,TRBJ2-5,.,TRBD2,CASSPRLAGGETQYF,TGTGCCAGCAGCCCCCGACTAGCGGGAGGAGAGACCCAGTACTTC
TRBV6-1,TRBJ1-5,many,.,CATSFLDNQPQHF,TGTGCCACATCGTTCCTGGACAATCAGCCCCAGCATTTT
TRBV18,TRBJ2-5,.,.,CASCPEGAVGETQYF,TGTGCCAGCTGCCCAGAGGGAGCGGTGGGAGAGACCCAGTACTTC
TRBV24-1,TRBJ2-1,many,TRBD2,CATSGRPGTSGRAEQFF,TGTGCCACCAGTGGTCGACCGGGGACTAGCGGGAGGGCTGAGCAGTTCTTC
TRBV29-1,TRBJ1-1,many,.,CSVPWGTEAFF,TGCAGCGTGCCATGGGGCACTGAAGCTTTCTTT
TRBV18,TRBJ2-7,.,.,CASSPRTDHMNYEQYF,TGTGCCAGCTCACCTCGGACAGACCACATGAACTACGAGCAGTACTTC
TRBV3-1,TRBJ2-3,many,TRBD2,CASSQGLAATDTQYF,TGTGCCAGCAGCCAAGGACTAGCGGCCACAGATACGCAGTATTTT
TRBV5-4,TRBJ2-7,.,TRBD2,CASSRTSRATYEQYF,TGTGCCAGCAGCCGGACTAGCCGGGCTACCTACGAGCAGTACTTC
TRBV15,TRBJ2-1,many,.,CATSSSISYNEQFF,TGTGCCACCAGCAGTTCAATCTCCTACAATGAGCAGTTCTTC
TRBV5-4,TRBJ2-1,few,.,CASSGPSYNEQFF,TGTGCCAGCAGCGGTCCTAGTTACAATGAGCAGTTCTTC
TRBV25-1,TRBJ2-3,.,.,CASDSSQGSSTDTQYF,TGTGCCAGCGACTCTTCTCAAGGGAGTTCGACGGATACGCAGTATTTT
TRBV7-6,TRBJ2-3,many,.,CASSQAGDTQYF,TGTGCCAGCAGCCAGGCTGGAGATACGCAGTATTTT
TRBV18,TRBJ2-7,.,.,CASSPTAVVYEQYF,TGTGCCAGCTCACCGACGGCGGTGGTCTACGAGCAGTACTTC
TRBV19,TRBJ2-7,many,TRBD1,CASNRGTGGASGEQYF,TGTGCCAGTAACCGAGGGACAGGGGGCGCATCGGGCGAGCAGTACTTC
TRBV20-1,TRBJ2-7,many,.,CSACPPLQAYEQYF,TGCAGTGCCTGCCCCCCGCTACAAGCCTACGAGCAGTACTTC
TRBV11-2,TRBJ2-1,many,.,CASSIPMGNEQFF,TGTGCCAGCAGCATCCCCATGGGGAATGAGCAGTTCTTC
TRBV27,TRBJ2-2,many,.,CASSTGQINTGELFF,TGTGCCAGCAGTACCGGACAGATTAACACCGGGGAGCTGTTTTTT
TRBV20-1,TRBJ1-5,many,.,CSAFPTGNQPQHF,TGCAGTGCTTTCCCCACGGGCAATCAGCCCCAGCATTTT
TRBV29-1,TRBJ1-2,.,.,CSVVDGLGYTF,TGCAGCGTTGTAGACGGCTTGGGCTACACCTTC
TRBV6-1,TRBJ2-1,many,TRBD2,CATLTSGRSNEQFF,TGTGCCACCCTGACTAGCGGGAGATCCAATGAGCAGTTCTTC
TRBV20-1,TRBJ1-1,.,.,CSARVAGRKTEAFF,TGCAGTGCTAGAGTCGCAGGCCGGAAAACTGAAGCTTTCTTT
TRBV5-1,TRBJ2-7,few,TRBD2,CASSPLAGVGEQYF,TGCGCCAGCAGCCCATTAGCGGGAGTCGGCGAGCAGTACTTC
TRBV24-1,TRBJ2-1,many,.,CATSARNNEQFF,TGTGCCACCAGTGCGAGGAACAATGAGCAGTTCTTC
TRBV12-3/TRBV12-4,TRBJ1-6,many,TRBD1,CASTFRTGTGNSPLHF,TGTGCCAGCACCTTTAGGACCGGGACAGGGAATTCACCCCTCCACTTT
TRBV5-1,TRBJ2-7,many,.,CASSLGAEIYEQYF,TGCGCCAGCAGCTTGGGCGCAGAGATCTACGAGCAGTACTTC
TRBV20-1,TRBJ2-1,many,.,CSARDPLNNEQFF,TGCAGTGCTAGAGATCCCCTCAACAATGAGCAGTTCTTC
TRBV30,TRBJ2-1,once,TRBD2,CAWRPGLISGRTFF,TGTGCCTGGCGCCCGGGTTTAATTAGCGGGAGAACGTTCTTC
TRBV7-9,TRBJ2-7,.,TRBD1,CASSSGQGALEQYF,TGTGCCAGCAGTTCAGGACAGGGGGCTCTCGAGCAGTACTTC
TRBV6-1,TRBJ2-7,many,.,CASSYSTSYEQYF,TGTGCCAGCAGTTATTCTACCTCCTACGAGCAGTACTTC
TRBV12-3/TRBV12-4,TRBJ2-7,many,.,CASSRDKTYEQYF,TGTGCCAGCAGCAGGGACAAGACCTACGAGCAGTACTTC
TRBV4-2,TRBJ2-3,many,TRBD2,CASSQTSGTSTDTQYF,TGTGCCAGCAGCCAAACTAGCGGAACTAGCACAGATACGCAGTATTTT
TRBV7-8,TRBJ2-7,.,TRBD2,CASSLSSGRRLF,TGTGCCAGCAGCTTGTCTAGCGGGAGGCGACTGTTT
TRBV4-1,TRBJ1-1,many,TRBD1,CASRQDRGAEAFF,TGCGCCAGCAGACAAGACAGGGGGGCTGAAGCTTTCTTT
TRBV6-1,TRBJ2-1,many,TRBD2,CASSYFGGGAEQFF,TGTGCCAGCAGCTACTTTGGGGGAGGGGCTGAGCAGTTCTTC
TRBV12-3/TRBV12-4,TRBJ2-2,.,TRBD2,CASSRNPTGLAGTGELFF,TGTGCCAGCAGCCGAAACCCGACGGGACTAGCGGGCACCGGGGAGCTGTTTTTT
TRBV6-1,TRBJ2-1,many,.,CASIASGRYNEQFF,TGTGCCAGCATAGCGTCGGGAAGGTACAATGAGCAGTTCTTC
TRBV7-9,TRBJ2-2,many,TRBD2,CASSTGLRANTGELFF,TGTGCCAGCAGCACGGGACTACGCGCGAACACCGGGGAGCTGTTTTTT
TRBV28,TRBJ2-3,many,.,CASSLGSTSTDTQYF,TGTGCCAGCAGTTTAGGGTCCACTAGCACAGATACGCAGTATTTT
TRBV28,TRBJ2-5,many,TRBD1,CASSFRTGVGETQYF,TGTGCCAGCAGTTTTCGGACAGGGGTTGGAGAGACCCAGTACTTC
TRBV3-1,TRBJ2-1,few,.,CASSLSSGEQFF,TGTGCCAGCAGCCTCTCGAGTGGTGAGCAGTTCTTC
TRBV27,TRBJ2-3,.,TRBD2,CATSAGGIDTQYF,TGTGCCACCAGTGCGGGAGGTATAGATACGCAGTATTTT
TRBV20-1,TRBJ2-7,many,.,CSATQNSGSYEQYF,TGCAGTGCCACCCAAAATAGCGGATCCTACGAGCAGTACTTC
TRBV5-4,TRBJ1-2,.,.,CASSLVPRADYGYTF,TGTGCCAGCAGCTTGGTTCCCAGGGCTGACTATGGCTACACCTTC
TRBV6-1,TRBJ2-3,many,TRBD2,CASSNLAGGPTDTQYF,TGTGCCAGCAGTAATCTAGCGGGAGGGCCCACAGATACGCAGTATTTT
TRBV12-3/TRBV12-4,TRBJ1-1,many,.,CASSLTGFTEAFF,TGTGCCAGCAGTTTAACTGGGTTCACTGAAGCTTTCTTT
TRBV7-2,TRBJ2-3,many,.,CASSLYDFSTDTQYF,TGTGCCAGCAGCTTGTACGACTTCAGCACAGATACGCAGTATTTT
TRBV5-4,TRBJ2-1,few,TRBD1,CASSPRTGGYEQFF,TGTGCCAGCAGTCCCCGGACAGGTGGCTATGAGCAGTTCTTC
TRBV7-9,TRBJ1-2,many,TRBD1,CASYGTGSNGYTF,TGTGCCAGCTACGGGACAGGGAGTAATGGCTACACCTTC
TRBV13,TRBJ2-7,.,.,CASSLGSEPYEQYF,TGTGCCAGCAGCCTAGGTAGTGAGCCCTACGAGCAGTACTTC
TRBV20-1,TRBJ1-5,many,TRBD1,CSARAMTGASNQPQHF,TGCAGTGCTAGGGCCATGACAGGGGCCAGCAATCAGCCCCAGCATTTT